This T cell receptor (beta chain) derives from a study of T-cell memory formation after mild COVID-19. Study context: TCR clustering was largely donor specific.

This clonotype was counted between two and nine times. The target antigen is unknown. Study results and caveats: Of the contracting clones, CD4+ ones lay mainly in CM and EM, and CD8+ ones in EMRA. Among clones peaking at day 37 in the second wave, SARS-CoV-2 specificity remained unconfirmed.

5'RACE, which relied on constant-segment primers, yielded TCR alpha and TCR beta cDNA libraries carrying sample barcodes and UMIs. TCRdb used MiXCR to reprocess the 5' RACE reads, holding one entry per CDR3 protein. The sample has 400,000 to 500,000 distinct CDR3 sequences; around 17% are singletons. Germline CDR1 SGDLS, CDR2 YYNGEE. The CDR3 spans 15 residues. V gave up 3 bases and J gave up 7 bases; unmatched junction bases: 6. V usage is TRBV9 and J usage is TRBJ2-2, with 10 bases identical to TRBD2. This sequence originates from a man between 18 and 29 years old who had mild COVID-19 (a few samples of this study predate the infection). Cell type and time point are not known. The sample was PBMCs or a T cell subset sorted from them (not recorded which). CDR3 bases: TGTGCCAGCAGCGCGGGGACTAGCGTGGTCGGGGAGCTGTTTTTT. This encodes CASSAGTSVVGELFF.